This T cell receptor (beta chain) came from a study of T cell responses to AZD1222 COVID-19 vaccine. Study-wide context: Samples with a second dose at about 4 or about 12 weeks were pooled together. General observations from the study: Spike as a whole was targeted by vaccine-associated CD4 TCRs, dominant at 160-218 and 743-854.

As concerns this clone: Its cognate antigen is unknown.

TCRdb keeps only in-frame clones here, not all; method: immunoSEQ multiplex PCR. Of roughly 150,000 clones listed, nearly 95% are singletons. The V end lost 6 bases, the J end lost 1 base, and 17 bases lay between the germline ends. This CDR3 contains 16 residues. This chain links TRBV5-3 with TRBJ2-4; TRBD2 might be the D (5 bases). TRBV5-3 is marked as an open reading frame, function uncertain. This receptor was taken from an adult in good health. The starting material was peripheral blood, obtained on day 0 of AZD1222 vaccination. Written as DNA, the CDR3 is TGTGCCAGAATCACGGCTAGGGAGACTGCCAAAAACATTCAGTACTTC. This codes for CARITARETAKNIQYF.